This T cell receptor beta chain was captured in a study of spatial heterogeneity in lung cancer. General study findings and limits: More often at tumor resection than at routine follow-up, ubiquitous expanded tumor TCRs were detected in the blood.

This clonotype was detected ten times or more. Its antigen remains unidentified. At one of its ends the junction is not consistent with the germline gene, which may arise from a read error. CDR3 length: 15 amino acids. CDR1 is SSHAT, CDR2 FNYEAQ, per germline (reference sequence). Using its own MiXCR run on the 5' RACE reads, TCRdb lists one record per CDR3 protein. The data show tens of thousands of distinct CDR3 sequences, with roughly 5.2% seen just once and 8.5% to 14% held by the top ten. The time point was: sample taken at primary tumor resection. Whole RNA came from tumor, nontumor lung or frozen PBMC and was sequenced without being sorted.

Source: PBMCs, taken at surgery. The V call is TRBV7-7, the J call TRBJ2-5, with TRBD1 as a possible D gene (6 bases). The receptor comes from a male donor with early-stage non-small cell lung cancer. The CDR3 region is CASSLVRTVEETQYF. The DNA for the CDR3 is TGTGCTAGCAGCTTAGTTAGGACAGTCGAGGAGACCCAGTACTTC.